The 8 T cell receptor beta chains presented below share a single source sample, sequenced in a study of T cells in Graves' hyperthyroidism and ophthalmopathy (dated by TCRdb to about 2019). Library construction relied on multiplex PCR. TCRdb shows the sequencer as Illumina HiSeq 2000. The TCR beta CDR3 regions were amplified from the RNA transcripts. The first round of RT-PCR for the TCR CDR3 was performed with the HTBI primer set and the Qiagen OneStep RT-PCR kit. TCRdb reprocessing: public reads trimmed at Q25 with fastp, clones called with MiXCR, in-frame beta chains kept. Rows matching on CDR3 protein sequence are summarized as one entry with the most common DNA and genes. The sample table records more than 300,000 distinct CDR3 sequences; under 20% of these occur just once. In total, the top ten clones hold roughly two fifths of the sample. The sample consisted of blood. These receptors were collected from a young man with Graves' ophthalmopathy.

This clonotype was seen repeatedly, ten times or more. The chain links TRBV3-1 to TRBJ2-1, with D possibly being TRBD2 (5 bases). There are 13 residues in the CDR3. Germline V lookup: CDR1 LGHDT, CDR2 YNNKEL (reference sequence). Trimming stripped 1 base from V and 7 bases from J, with 8 bases between. CDR3: CASSQVGENEQFF. The CDR3, as DNA: TGTGCCAGCAGCCAAGTCGGGGAAAATGAGCAGTTCTTC.

This clonotype has ten or more counts. The chain is built from TRBV11-2 and TRBJ1-2; no clear D. Germline assignment: CDR1 SGHAT and CDR2 FQNNGV. With 1 base removed from V and 4 bases from J, the gap between germline ends came to 7 bases. This CDR3 is built from 13 residues. The CDR3 nucleotides are TGTGCCAGCAGCTTAGTTGTGGTCTATGGCTACACCTTC. Protein: CASSLVVVYGYTF.

The V call is TRBV6-1, the J call TRBJ2-3; D gene uncertain. V gave up 0 bases and J gave up 2 bases, with 6 bases separating them. The CDR3 covers 14 residues. Germline CDR1 and CDR2: MNHNS and SASEGT. The CDR3 nucleotides are TGTGCCAGCAGTGAAGCAGGGTTCACAGATACGCAGTATTTT. Translation: CASSEAGFTDTQYF.

This clonotype showed up many times. This rearrangement joins TRBV6-1 to TRBJ1-1, with no clear D. Germline-derived CDR1 and CDR2 are MNHNS and SASEGT. Trimming removed 10 bases from V and 5 bases from J, with 14 bases in between. The CDR3 consists of 12 residues. The CDR3 nucleotides read TGTGCCACGGAAGCCCTGGTGACTGAAGCTTTCTTT. Translated: CATEALVTEAFF.

This clonotype appeared many times. The V and J genes are TRBV11-3 and TRBJ2-1; tentatively, D is TRBD1 (5 bases). The CDR3 spans 13 residues. The V end was cut by 0 bases, the J end by 7 bases, with 7 bases between. Germline V CDR1 and CDR2: SGHNT, YENEEA. CDR3 sequence (DNA): TGTGCCAGCAGCTTAGAGACAGAAAATGAGCAGTTCTTC. The encoded protein is CASSLETENEQFF. Drawing the rest from reference TRBV11-3 and TRBJ2-1, the complete variable domain is EAGVVQSPRYKIIEKKQPVAFWCNPISGHNTLYWYLQNLGQGPELLIRYENEEAVDDSQLPKDRFSAERLKGVDSTLKIQPAELGDSAVYLCASSLETENEQFFGPGTRLTVL.

This clonotype came up many times. J is TRBJ1-5 and V is TRBV6-1, with D perhaps TRBD1 (5 bases). V lost 7 bases, J lost 4 bases, and 14 bases lay in between. The germline V gene encodes CDR1 MNHNS and CDR2 SASEGT. This CDR3 has 14 residues. CDR3 bases: TGTGCCAGCACAATCGGGGGATCGAATCAGCCCCAGCATTTT. This sequence encodes CASTIGGSNQPQHF.

The chain has TRBV7-2 and TRBJ1-2; 12 positions match TRBD1. The CDR3 has 15 residues. Looked up from germline, CDR1 is SGHTA and CDR2 is FQGNSA. J gave up 8 bases and V 5 bases, and 9 bases lay outside the gene matches. CDR3 sequence reads: CASSQYSGTGGGYTF. The CDR3 bases are TGTGCCAGCAGCCAATATTCCGGGACAGGGGGCGGCTACACCTTC.

Comments on this clonotype: The junction shows a germline mismatch at one end, possibly a read error. V and J are TRBV6-2 or TRBV6-3 and TRBJ2-3; 10 bases line up with TRBD1. CDR3 length: 16 residues. Germline CDR1 reads MNHEY; CDR2 reads SVGEGT. CDR3 DNA: TGTGCCAGCAGTTGCTCCCGCGGGACAGGGGCAGATGCGCAGTATTTT. Encoded protein: CASSCSRGTGADAQYF.